Listed below are T cell receptor beta chains from one sample, sequenced in a study of vaccination and CD4 T cells after COVID-19. These receptors' targets are unknown. In TCRdb, the PCR reads were re-called with MiXCR into one record per CDR3 protein. The sample consists of some 5,900 distinct CDR3 sequences, about 32% of them appearing once. The sequenced material came from CD4+ T cells from blood, cultured in vitro. These receptors all stem from a human donor in good health. Each CDR3 is given with its conserved first and last residue. The order of the fields is J gene, V gene, clone size, D gene, CDR3 length, CDR3 protein, CDR3 DNA. A D gene is named only where the DNA matches it firmly. Expanded clones are given a class, and other clones once, few, many or no size at all.

j_call: TRBJ2-7
v_call: TRBV10-1
clone_size: few
d_call: NA
cdr3_length: 14
cdr3_aa: CASSGTQIPYEQYF
cdr3_nt: TGCGCCAGCAGTGGTACACAGATCCCCTACGAGCAGTACTTC

j_call: TRBJ1-5
v_call: TRBV20-1
clone_size: NA
d_call: TRBD1
cdr3_length: 13
cdr3_aa: CSASRQGDQPQHF
cdr3_nt: TGCAGTGCTTCTAGACAGGGAGATCAGCCCCAGCATTTT

j_call: TRBJ2-5
v_call: TRBV7-3
clone_size: few
d_call: TRBD2
cdr3_length: 15
cdr3_aa: CASSSSGGAGETQYF
cdr3_nt: TGTGCCAGCAGCTCAAGCGGGGGGGCGGGAGAGACCCAGTACTTC

j_call: TRBJ1-2
v_call: TRBV6-1
clone_size: NA
d_call: NA
cdr3_length: 13
cdr3_aa: CASRVVGMSSYTF
cdr3_nt: TGTGCCAGCAGGGTCGTGGGGATGAGTAGCTACACCTTC

j_call: TRBJ1-5
v_call: TRBV12-3/TRBV12-4
clone_size: hyperexpanded
d_call: NA
cdr3_length: 14
cdr3_aa: CASSPRQSNQPQHF
cdr3_nt: TGTGCCAGCAGCCCTAGACAGTCCAATCAGCCCCAGCATTTT

j_call: TRBJ2-7
v_call: TRBV20-1
clone_size: few
d_call: TRBD1
cdr3_length: 13
cdr3_aa: CSARDNIGQGQYF
cdr3_nt: TGCAGTGCTAGAGATAACATAGGACAGGGGCAGTACTTC

j_call: TRBJ1-6
v_call: TRBV2
clone_size: NA
d_call: NA
cdr3_length: 12
cdr3_aa: CASSEFNSPLHF
cdr3_nt: TGTGCCAGCAGTGAATTCAATTCACCCCTCCACTTT

j_call: TRBJ2-7
v_call: TRBV12-3/TRBV12-4
clone_size: NA
d_call: TRBD2
cdr3_length: 14
cdr3_aa: CASSLLAGGHEQYF
cdr3_nt: TGTGCCAGCAGTTTACTAGCGGGGGGGCACGAGCAGTACTTC

j_call: TRBJ1-6
v_call: TRBV7-2
clone_size: NA
d_call: NA
cdr3_length: 15
cdr3_aa: CASSSSSVVTSPLHF
cdr3_nt: TGTGCCAGCAGCTCATCCTCGGTGGTGACCTCACCCCTCCACTTT

j_call: TRBJ2-4
v_call: TRBV2
clone_size: NA
d_call: NA
cdr3_length: 12
cdr3_aa: CASTGDKNIQYF
cdr3_nt: TGTGCCAGCACGGGAGACAAAAACATTCAGTACTTC

j_call: TRBJ2-3
v_call: TRBV20-1
clone_size: NA
d_call: TRBD2
cdr3_length: 14
cdr3_aa: CSAERLAGTDTQYF
cdr3_nt: TGCAGTGCTGAACGACTAGCGGGCACAGATACGCAGTATTTT

j_call: TRBJ1-5
v_call: TRBV6-1
clone_size: NA
d_call: NA
cdr3_length: 13
cdr3_aa: CASKGDGRQPQHF
cdr3_nt: TGTGCCAGCAAAGGGGATGGACGGCAGCCCCAGCATTTT

j_call: TRBJ1-2
v_call: TRBV25-1
clone_size: few
d_call: NA
cdr3_length: 14
cdr3_aa: CASSEYEFNYGYTF
cdr3_nt: TGTGCCAGCAGTGAATATGAGTTTAACTATGGCTACACCTTC

j_call: TRBJ1-1
v_call: TRBV14
clone_size: NA
d_call: NA
cdr3_length: 12
cdr3_aa: CASSQDRAKAFF
cdr3_nt: TGTGCCAGCAGCCAAGACAGGGCAAAGGCTTTCTTT

j_call: TRBJ2-5
v_call: TRBV2
clone_size: NA
d_call: TRBD1
cdr3_length: 15
cdr3_aa: CASSQIGTAQETQYF
cdr3_nt: TGTGCCAGCAGCCAAATTGGGACAGCCCAAGAGACCCAGTACTTC

j_call: TRBJ2-5
v_call: TRBV12-5
clone_size: NA
d_call: TRBD1
cdr3_length: 14
cdr3_aa: CASGPGQGIETQYF
cdr3_nt: TGTGCTAGTGGTCCGGGACAGGGAATCGAGACCCAGTACTTC

j_call: TRBJ2-5
v_call: TRBV7-6
clone_size: NA
d_call: TRBD2
cdr3_length: 14
cdr3_aa: CASSFSGRQETQYF
cdr3_nt: TGTGCCAGCAGCTTTAGCGGGCGGCAAGAGACCCAGTACTTC

j_call: TRBJ1-2
v_call: TRBV6-1
clone_size: NA
d_call: NA
cdr3_length: 14
cdr3_aa: CASSESVTGSSYTF
cdr3_nt: TGTGCCAGCAGTGAAAGTGTAACAGGGAGCAGCTACACCTTC

j_call: TRBJ1-5
v_call: TRBV7-9
clone_size: few
d_call: TRBD1
cdr3_length: 15
cdr3_aa: CASSPIGQGNQPQHF
cdr3_nt: TGTGCCAGCAGCCCAATAGGACAGGGCAATCAGCCCCAGCATTTT

j_call: TRBJ1-1
v_call: TRBV10-2
clone_size: NA
d_call: NA
cdr3_length: 13
cdr3_aa: CASSESGITEAFF
cdr3_nt: TGCGCCAGCAGTGAATCCGGGATCACTGAAGCTTTCTTT

j_call: TRBJ1-5
v_call: TRBV20-1
clone_size: few
d_call: NA
cdr3_length: 13
cdr3_aa: CSAYGGHNQPQHF
cdr3_nt: TGCAGTGCTTACGGCGGCCACAATCAGCCCCAGCATTTT

j_call: TRBJ2-5
v_call: TRBV20-1
clone_size: few
d_call: NA
cdr3_length: 13
cdr3_aa: CSARRGAEETQYF
cdr3_nt: TGCAGTGCTAGACGGGGGGCGGAGGAGACCCAGTACTTC

j_call: TRBJ1-5
v_call: TRBV4-1
clone_size: NA
d_call: NA
cdr3_length: 15
cdr3_aa: CASSQGWGDNQPQHF
cdr3_nt: TGCGCCAGCAGCCAAGGGTGGGGAGACAATCAGCCCCAGCATTTT

j_call: TRBJ1-3
v_call: TRBV19
clone_size: NA
d_call: TRBD1
cdr3_length: 15
cdr3_aa: CATRTGKLSGNTIYF
cdr3_nt: TGTGCCACTAGGACAGGGAAACTCTCTGGAAACACCATATATTTT

j_call: TRBJ1-2
v_call: TRBV7-8
clone_size: NA
d_call: TRBD1
cdr3_length: 15
cdr3_aa: CASSTSDRAHYGYTF
cdr3_nt: TGTGCCAGCAGCACTTCGGACAGGGCTCACTATGGCTACACCTTC

j_call: TRBJ2-3
v_call: TRBV6-1
clone_size: NA
d_call: TRBD2
cdr3_length: 15
cdr3_aa: CASSGTSGGADTQYF
cdr3_nt: TGTGCCAGCAGTGGGACTAGCGGGGGGGCAGATACGCAGTATTTT

j_call: TRBJ1-5
v_call: TRBV20-1
clone_size: few
d_call: NA
cdr3_length: 13
cdr3_aa: CSGKGGADQPQHF
cdr3_nt: TGCAGTGGAAAGGGCGGGGCGGATCAGCCCCAGCATTTT

j_call: TRBJ1-5
v_call: TRBV5-3
clone_size: NA
d_call: NA
cdr3_length: 15
cdr3_aa: CASSLYGSADQPQHF
cdr3_nt: TGTGCCAGCAGCTTATATGGGTCTGCGGATCAGCCCCAGCATTTT

j_call: TRBJ2-6
v_call: TRBV27
clone_size: NA
d_call: NA
cdr3_length: 14
cdr3_aa: CASSPLLGANVLTF
cdr3_nt: TGTGCCAGCAGCCCCCTCCTAGGGGCCAACGTCCTGACTTTC

j_call: TRBJ2-2
v_call: TRBV4-1
clone_size: NA
d_call: NA
cdr3_length: 15
cdr3_aa: CASSHQEVPTGELFF
cdr3_nt: TGCGCCAGCAGCCACCAGGAGGTCCCCACCGGGGAGCTGTTTTTT

j_call: TRBJ1-6
v_call: TRBV6-1
clone_size: NA
d_call: NA
cdr3_length: 14
cdr3_aa: CASRRTRENSPLHF
cdr3_nt: TGTGCCAGCAGAAGAACCAGAGAAAATTCACCCCTCCACTTT

j_call: TRBJ2-1
v_call: TRBV20-1
clone_size: NA
d_call: NA
cdr3_length: 13
cdr3_aa: CSARGGPGGEQFF
cdr3_nt: TGCAGTGCTAGAGGGGGGCCTGGCGGTGAGCAGTTCTTC

j_call: TRBJ2-6
v_call: TRBV5-8
clone_size: NA
d_call: NA
cdr3_length: 13
cdr3_aa: CASTQGGANVLTF
cdr3_nt: TGTGCCAGCACCCAAGGGGGGGCCAACGTCCTGACTTTC

j_call: TRBJ1-2
v_call: TRBV18
clone_size: NA
d_call: TRBD1
cdr3_length: 15
cdr3_aa: CASSPPTQGAYGYTF
cdr3_nt: TGTGCCAGCTCACCACCTACTCAGGGGGCCTATGGCTACACCTTC

j_call: TRBJ1-1
v_call: TRBV20-1
clone_size: few
d_call: NA
cdr3_length: 10
cdr3_aa: CSAIETEAFF
cdr3_nt: TGCAGTGCTATCGAGACTGAAGCTTTCTTT

j_call: TRBJ1-1
v_call: TRBV7-8
clone_size: NA
d_call: NA
cdr3_length: 14
cdr3_aa: CASSSPGAYTEAFF
cdr3_nt: TGTGCCAGCAGCTCGCCGGGAGCTTACACTGAAGCTTTCTTT